The source of this T cell receptor (beta chain) is a study of technical replicates of blood from several donors. Clones were sequenced by immunoSEQ multiplex PCR, and TCRdb holds only the in-frame ones, with some missing. The sample records nearly 90,000 clones, about 95% being singletons. This CDR3 has 15 amino acids. Germline V gene data show CDR1 as SNHLY and CDR2 as FYNNEI. V shed 6 bases and J shed 3 bases, with 15 bases lying between them. The sequencing sample was made of T cells isolated from PBMCs. The chain has TRBV2 and TRBJ2-1; tentatively, D is TRBD1 (6 bases). The origin of this receptor is a human donor in good health. As DNA, the CDR3 is TGTGCCAGCAGCGGCCAGGGGACCTACTACAATGAGCAGTTCTTC. This translates into CASSGQGTYYNEQFF.